The entry below gives a single T cell receptor beta chain sequence along with its context. Its antigen is not known. Researchers ran the PCR with 60 Vbeta and 13 Jbeta primers. TCRdb's copy holds only in-frame clones and misses some; the assay was immunoSEQ multiplex PCR. Of about 97,000 clones in the sample, 70% to 75% are singletons; the top ten hold about 3.5%. The source of the sample is a study of cytomegalovirus exposure and HLA in healthy donors. The wider study: Early release data held 85 million or so unique TCRs from HLA-typed donors. Study-level points and caveats: Upon later analysis, TCR association rates were observed to vary by HLA locus, being highest for DRB1 and lowest for HLA-C. Altogether, 150 to 200 TCR beta chains were recorded as cytomegalovirus-associated.

The TCR sequence derives from a man aged 35-49 years in good health and CMV-seronegative. The specimen was PBMCs.

The CDR3: CASSASRTYEQYF. CDR3 sequence (DNA): TGTGCCAGCAGTGCTAGTCGTACCTACGAGCAGTACTTC. The chain joins TRBV2 to TRBJ2-7, with D unclear. The germline gives CDR1 SNHLY, CDR2 FYNNEI. V was cut by 4 bases and J by 2 bases, with 9 bases left in between. The CDR3 loop spans 13 amino acids.